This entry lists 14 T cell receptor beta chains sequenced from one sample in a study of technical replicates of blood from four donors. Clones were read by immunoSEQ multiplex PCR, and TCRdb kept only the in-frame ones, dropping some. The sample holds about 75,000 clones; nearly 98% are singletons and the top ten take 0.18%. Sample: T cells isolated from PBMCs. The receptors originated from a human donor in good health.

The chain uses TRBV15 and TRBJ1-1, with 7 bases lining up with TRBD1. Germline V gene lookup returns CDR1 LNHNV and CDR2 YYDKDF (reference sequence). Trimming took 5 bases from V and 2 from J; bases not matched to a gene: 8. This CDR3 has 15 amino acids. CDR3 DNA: TGTGCCACCAGCCACGAGGGGGCAAGAAACACTGAAGCTTTCTTT. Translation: CATSHEGARNTEAFF.

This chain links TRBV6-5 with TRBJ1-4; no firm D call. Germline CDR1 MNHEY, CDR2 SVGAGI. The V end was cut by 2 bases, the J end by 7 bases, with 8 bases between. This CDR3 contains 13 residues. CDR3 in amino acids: CASSYIRGEKLFF. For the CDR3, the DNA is TGTGCCAGCAGTTACATCCGCGGTGAAAAACTGTTTTTT.

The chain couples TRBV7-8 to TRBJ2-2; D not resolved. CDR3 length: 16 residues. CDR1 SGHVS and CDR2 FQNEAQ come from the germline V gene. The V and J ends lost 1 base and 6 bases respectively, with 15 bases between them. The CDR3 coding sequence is TGTGCCAGCAGCTTAGTGCGGTGGTTTAAGGCCGGGGAGCTGTTTTTT. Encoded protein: CASSLVRWFKAGELFF. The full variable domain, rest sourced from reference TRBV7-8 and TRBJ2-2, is GAGVSQSPRYKVAKRGQDVALRCDPISGHVSLFWYQQALGQGPEFLTYFQNEAQLDKSGLPSDRFFAERPEGSVSTLKIQRTQQEDSAVYLCASSLVRWFKAGELFFGEGSRLTVL.

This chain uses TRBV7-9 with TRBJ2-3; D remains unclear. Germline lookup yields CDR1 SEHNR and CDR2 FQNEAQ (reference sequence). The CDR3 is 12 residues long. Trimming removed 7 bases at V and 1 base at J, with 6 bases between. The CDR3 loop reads CASTPGTDTQYF. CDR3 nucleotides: TGTGCCAGCACCCCGGGCACAGATACGCAGTATTTT. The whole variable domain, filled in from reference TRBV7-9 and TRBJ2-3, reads DTGVSQNPRHKITKRGQNVTFRCDPISEHNRLYWYRQTLGQGPEFLTYFQNEAQLEKSRLLSDRFSAERPKGSFSTLEIQRTEQGDSAMYLCASTPGTDTQYFGPGTRLTVL.

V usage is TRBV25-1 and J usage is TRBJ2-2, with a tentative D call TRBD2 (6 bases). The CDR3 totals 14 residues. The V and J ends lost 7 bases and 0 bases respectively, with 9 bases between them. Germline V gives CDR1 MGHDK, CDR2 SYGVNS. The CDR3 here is CASTPGANTGELFF. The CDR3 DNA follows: TGTGCCAGCACCCCGGGGGCGAACACCGGGGAGCTGTTTTTT.

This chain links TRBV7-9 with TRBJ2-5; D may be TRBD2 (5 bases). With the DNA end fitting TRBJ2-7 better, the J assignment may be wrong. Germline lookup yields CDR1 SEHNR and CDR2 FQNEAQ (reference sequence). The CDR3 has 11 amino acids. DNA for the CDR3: TGTGCCAGCAGCGTCGGGAACGAGCAGTACTTC. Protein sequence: CASSVGNEQYF.

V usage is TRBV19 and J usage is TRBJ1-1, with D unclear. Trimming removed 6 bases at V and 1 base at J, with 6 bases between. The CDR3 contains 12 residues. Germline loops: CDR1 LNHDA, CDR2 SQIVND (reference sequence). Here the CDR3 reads CASRHRNTEAFF. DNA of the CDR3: TGTGCCAGTAGGCACAGGAACACTGAAGCTTTCTTT.

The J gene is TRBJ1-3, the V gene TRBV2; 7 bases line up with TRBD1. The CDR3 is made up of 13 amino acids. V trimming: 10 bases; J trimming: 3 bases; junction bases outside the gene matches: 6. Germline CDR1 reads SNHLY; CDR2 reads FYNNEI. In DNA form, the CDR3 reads TGTGCCAAAACAGGGGTCGATGGAAACACCATATATTTT. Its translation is CAKTGVDGNTIYF. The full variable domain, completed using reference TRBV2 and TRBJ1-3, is EPEVTQTPSHQVTQMGQEVILRCVPISNHLYFYWYRQILGQKVEFLVSFYNNEISEKSEIFDDQFSVERPDGSNFTLKIRSTKLEDSAMYFCAKTGVDGNTIYFGEGSWLTVV.

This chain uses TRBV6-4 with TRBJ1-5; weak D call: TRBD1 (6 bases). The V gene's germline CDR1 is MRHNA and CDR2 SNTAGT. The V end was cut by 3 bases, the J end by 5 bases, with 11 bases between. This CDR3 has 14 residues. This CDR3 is CASSEQGTDQPQHF. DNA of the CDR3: TGTGCCAGCAGTGAGCAGGGGACGGATCAGCCCCAGCATTTT.

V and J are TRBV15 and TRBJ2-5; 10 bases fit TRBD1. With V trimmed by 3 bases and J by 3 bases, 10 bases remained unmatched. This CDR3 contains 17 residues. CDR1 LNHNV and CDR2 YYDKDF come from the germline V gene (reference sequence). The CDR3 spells CATSSTGTGDTKETQYF. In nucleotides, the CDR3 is TGTGCCACCAGCAGTACCGGGACAGGGGACACTAAAGAGACCCAGTACTTC.

CDR3 nucleotides: TGTGCCAGCAGCTCCCCTGAAACGGTTCCGGGAGGCTACACCTTC. This translates into CASSSPETVPGGYTF. V gene TRBV11-3 combines with J gene TRBJ1-2; D gene ambiguous. From germline, CDR1 is SGHNT and CDR2 YENEEA. The CDR3 is made up of 15 amino acids. With 4 bases removed from V and 8 bases from J, the gap between germline ends came to 20 bases.

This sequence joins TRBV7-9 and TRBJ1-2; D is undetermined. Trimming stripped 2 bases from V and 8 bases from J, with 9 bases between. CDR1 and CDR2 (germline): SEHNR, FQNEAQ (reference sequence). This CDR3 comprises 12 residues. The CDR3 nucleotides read TGTGCCAGCAGCTTACTCGGGGAGGGCTACACCTTC. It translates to CASSLLGEGYTF.

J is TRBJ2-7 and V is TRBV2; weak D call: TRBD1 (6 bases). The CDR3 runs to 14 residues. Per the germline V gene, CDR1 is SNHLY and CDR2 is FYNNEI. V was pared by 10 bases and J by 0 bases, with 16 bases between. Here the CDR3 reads CATHEGERSYEQYF. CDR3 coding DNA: TGTGCCACCCATGAGGGGGAACGCTCCTACGAGCAGTACTTC.

The CDR3 spells CASSQKGLSEQYF. The CDR3 region has the DNA TGTGCCAGCAGCCAAAAGGGGTTATCCGAGCAGTACTTC. V and J are TRBV5-6 and TRBJ2-7, with a tentative D call TRBD1 (5 bases). The length of the CDR3 is 13 residues. Germline V gives CDR1 SGHDT, CDR2 YYEEEE. The V and J ends lost 4 bases and 6 bases respectively, with 14 bases between them.